The sequence of this TCR beta chain was determined in a study of CDR3 diversity in severe acne. The J segment lost 3 bases and the V segment lost 7 bases, leaving 12 bases of the junction unmatched. Germline loops: CDR1 MNHNY, CDR2 SVGAGI (reference sequence). This CDR3 has 18 residues. Each CDR3 protein is one row after TCRdb ran MiXCR on the PCR reads. The repertoire holds roughly 100,000 distinct CDR3 sequences, around 56% seen once, with around 12% in the top ten. The chain uses TRBV6-6 and TRBJ2-1; 13 nucleotides align to TRBD2. What was sequenced was blood. The clonotype was recovered from a male donor with acne. CDR3 amino acids: CASINGGLAGRDYNEQFF. In DNA form, the CDR3 reads TGTGCCAGCATCAACGGGGGACTAGCGGGAAGGGACTACAATGAGCAGTTCTTC.